This entry concerns a single T cell receptor beta chain. Its cognate antigen has yet to be identified. Qualities for individual bases were not recorded, and no much larger clone is one base off. The immunoSEQ Assay, a bias-controlled multiplex PCR, was used to amplify TCRbeta CDR3 regions from genomic DNA. In the authors' own workflow: The number of nucleated cells in each sample was estimated from the amplification of reference gene primers within the assay. To quantify the absolute abundance of each unique TCRbeta CDR3 rearrangement, sequence reads were collapsed and filtered. For each sample, productive Simpson clonality was calculated as the square root of Simpson's diversity index across productive rearrangements. The source is immuneACCESS, and TCRdb retained only in-frame sequences with V and J called. Part of the clones is not carried over; for the studies checked, unresolved V genes explain less than half of this, and the remainder is unexplained. That table supplies the V and J calls and clone size; D and trimming were determined from the DNA. Recorded for this sample are 350,000 to 400,000 clones; less than 90% of them occurred a single time. Together, the top ten hold 7.1% of the sample.

The data originate from a study of blood T cell repertoires in COVID-19 (dated by TCRdb to the early 2020s). Background for the entire study: The collaborator samples originated in the United States, Italy and Spain and spanned the acute and convalescent phases of COVID-19. HLA class I and class II types, where available, came from metadata supplied by the sample provider rather than from assay-based typing. The samples were drawn from two sources: the first 160 participants of the ongoing ImmuneRACE study, and fewer than 1,500 subjects contributed by 6 global collaborators. The sample metadata nearly always contained a de-identified subject ID, COVID-19 status, age in years and sex. The repertoires were made available in a free public database intended to serve as a resource for research on the immune response to SARS-CoV-2. The material from the prospective study consisted of cDNA or gDNA derived from T cells, B-cell-depleted T cells, or PBMCs. Subjects who had been exposed to COVID-19, were actively infected with it, or had recovered from it provided the deeply sampled blood TCRbeta repertoires that made up the dataset.

General conclusions and limits of the study: How much clinical and demographic metadata was included differed by source and by participant, and the metadata was provided uncurated.

At one collaborating source in Seattle, patients were enrolled during active infection and were followed longitudinally through the course of disease. The collaborating institutions used their own protocols to collect whole blood in K2EDTA tubes. For TCRbeta analysis, collaborators shipped samples as frozen whole blood, isolated PBMCs, or DNA extracted from either of those sample types. The germline V gene encodes CDR1 MNHEY and CDR2 SVGAGI. Counted from cysteine to phenylalanine, this CDR3 has 13 amino acids. Left in the record is the CDR3 DNA by itself, 39 bases read in frame from the first base. V lost 6 bases and J lost 6 bases, and the count of bases not matched to a germline gene is 7.

Input material: peripheral blood. This sequence uses TRBV6-5 and TRBJ1-1, with 7 bases aligning to TRBD1. This receptor was taken from a woman aged 55-75 years with COVID-19, enrolled during active disease. CDR3 region: CASRQTGIAEAFF. The nucleotide sequence is given as TGTGCCAGCAGACAGACAGGGATCGCTGAAGCTTTCTTT.